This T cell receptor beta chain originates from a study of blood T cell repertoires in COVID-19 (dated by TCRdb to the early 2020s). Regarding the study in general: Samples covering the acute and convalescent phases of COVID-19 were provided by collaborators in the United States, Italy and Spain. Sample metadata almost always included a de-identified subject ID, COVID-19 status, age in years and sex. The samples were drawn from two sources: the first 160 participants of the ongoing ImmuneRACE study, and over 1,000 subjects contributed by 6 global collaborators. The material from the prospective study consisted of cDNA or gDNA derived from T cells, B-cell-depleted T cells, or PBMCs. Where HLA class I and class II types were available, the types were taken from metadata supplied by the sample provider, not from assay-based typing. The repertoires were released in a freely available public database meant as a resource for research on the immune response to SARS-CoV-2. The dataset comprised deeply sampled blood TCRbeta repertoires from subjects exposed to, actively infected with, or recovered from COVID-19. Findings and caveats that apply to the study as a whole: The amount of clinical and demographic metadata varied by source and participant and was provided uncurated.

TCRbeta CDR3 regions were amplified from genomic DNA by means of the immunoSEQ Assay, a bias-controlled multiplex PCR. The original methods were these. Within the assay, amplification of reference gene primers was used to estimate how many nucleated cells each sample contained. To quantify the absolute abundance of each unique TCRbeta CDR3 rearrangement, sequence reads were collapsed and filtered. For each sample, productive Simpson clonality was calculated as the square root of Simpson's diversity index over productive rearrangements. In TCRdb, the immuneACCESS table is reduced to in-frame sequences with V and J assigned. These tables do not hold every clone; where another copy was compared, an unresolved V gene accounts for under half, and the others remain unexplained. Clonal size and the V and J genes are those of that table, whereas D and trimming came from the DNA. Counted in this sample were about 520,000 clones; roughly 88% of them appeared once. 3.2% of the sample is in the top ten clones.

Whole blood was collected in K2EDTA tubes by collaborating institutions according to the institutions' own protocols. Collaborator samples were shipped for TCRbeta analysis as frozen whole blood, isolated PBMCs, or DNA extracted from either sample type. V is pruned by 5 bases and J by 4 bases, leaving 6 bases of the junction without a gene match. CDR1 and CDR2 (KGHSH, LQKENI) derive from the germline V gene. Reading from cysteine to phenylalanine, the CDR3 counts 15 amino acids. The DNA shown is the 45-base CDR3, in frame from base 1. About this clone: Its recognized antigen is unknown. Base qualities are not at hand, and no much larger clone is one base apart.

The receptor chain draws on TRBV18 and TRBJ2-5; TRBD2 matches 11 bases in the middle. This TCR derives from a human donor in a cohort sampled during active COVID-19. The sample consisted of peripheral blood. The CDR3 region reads CASSELAGVTETQYF. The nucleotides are TGTGCCAGCTCAGAACTAGCGGGAGTTACAGAGACCCAGTACTTC.